This entry features one TCR beta chain sequence. The sample is drawn from a study of technical replicates of blood from several donors. There are 15 residues in the CDR3. V was clipped by 7 bases and J by 9 bases; unmatched bases: 14. CDR1 and CDR2 from the germline V gene are WNHNN and SYGVQD (reference sequence). TCRdb's table, derived via immunoSEQ multiplex PCR, lists solely in-frame clones and lacks some. Of 65,000 to 95,000 clones listed, under 95% were seen once; the top ten hold approximately 0.3%. This receptor was obtained from a human donor in good health. This chain links TRBV10-1 with TRBJ2-1, with 8 bases aligning to TRBD2. Sequencing was done on a sample of T cells isolated from PBMCs. This chain's CDR3 is CASTIAGSAQSEQFF. As DNA, the CDR3 is TGCGCCAGCACTATAGCGGGATCGGCACAGAGTGAGCAGTTCTTC.